Following are 8 T cell receptor beta chains from one sample sequenced in a study of cytomegalovirus exposure and HLA in healthy donors. Clones were read by immunoSEQ multiplex PCR, and TCRdb kept only the in-frame ones, dropping some. The table lists hundreds of thousands of clones, over 65% of them singletons. Sequenced sample: PBMCs. These receptor sequences come from a woman younger than 30 in good health and CMV-seronegative.

The J gene is TRBJ2-7, the V gene TRBV28, with 8 bases fitting TRBD2. Looked up from germline, CDR1 is MDHEN and CDR2 is SYDVKM. The CDR3 sequence is 14 residues long. V shed 6 bases and J 2 bases; nucleotides not matched to a gene: 6. The CDR3, as DNA: TGTGCCAGCAGGGCCGGGGGGGGAACCTACGAGCAGTACTTC. It yields the protein CASRAGGGTYEQYF.

In this sample, this clone turned up a few times. The CDR3 DNA reads as TGTGCCATCAGTGAGTCGATGATTCTAGCGGGAGCACCCGATGAGCAGTTCTTC. This encodes CAISESMILAGAPDEQFF. This chain connects TRBV10-3 to TRBJ2-1; 10 bases align to TRBD2. This CDR3 comprises 18 residues. V lost 0 bases, J lost 8 bases, and 13 bases stayed unmatched. Looked up from germline, CDR1 is ENHRY and CDR2 is SYGVKD.

This chain uses TRBV15 with TRBJ1-1; 8 bases align to TRBD1. V shed 5 bases, J shed 6 bases, and the junction held 5 bases outside the gene matches. From germline, CDR1 is LNHNV and CDR2 YYDKDF (reference sequence). The CDR3 has 13 residues. This CDR3 is CATSQDRAAEAFF. The CDR3 nucleotides read TGTGCCACCAGCCAGGACAGGGCGGCTGAAGCTTTCTTT.

This sequence joins TRBV5-1 and TRBJ2-1; D call uncertain. The CDR3 is 14 amino acids. In germline, CDR1 is SGHRS, CDR2 YFSETQ. V was cut by 0 bases and J by 9 bases, with 13 bases left in between. Written as DNA, the CDR3 is TGCGCCAGCAGCTTGGTACCCCAGAAGGGTGAGCAGTTCTTC. Its translation is CASSLVPQKGEQFF.

The rearrangement joins TRBV7-6 to TRBJ1-2, with 8 bases that match TRBD1. With V trimmed by 5 bases and J by 4 bases, 6 bases remained unmatched. This CDR3 comprises 14 residues. Germline CDR1 is SGHVS and CDR2 is FNYEAQ. The CDR3, as DNA: TGTGCCAGCAGCCCGACAGGGGCCCCCTATGGCTACACCTTC. This encodes CASSPTGAPYGYTF.

This rearrangement joins TRBV5-1 to TRBJ2-7, with D tentatively TRBD2 (6 bases). V dropped 4 bases and J dropped 6 bases, with 8 bases sitting between them. CDR3 length: 11 amino acids. Germline CDR1 and CDR2: SGHRS and YFSETQ. The CDR3 here is CASSAGSEQYF. For the CDR3, the DNA is TGCGCCAGCAGCGCGGGGAGCGAGCAGTACTTC.

The gene calls are TRBV30 and TRBJ1-5; D is uncertain. CDR3 length: 14 amino acids. The V end was cut by 1 base, the J end by 5 bases, with 12 bases between. The germline gives CDR1 GTSNPN, CDR2 SVGIG (reference sequence). The CDR3 nucleotides are TGTGCCTGGAGTGGCGGGAGTCAGGATCAGCCCCAGCATTTT. This sequence encodes CAWSGGSQDQPQHF. Full variable domain (outside the CDR3, taken from reference TRBV30 and TRBJ1-5): SQTIHQWPATLVQPVGSPLSLECTVEGTSNPNLYWYRQAAGRGLQLLFYSVGIGQISSEVPQNLSASRPQDRQFILSSKKLLLSDSGFYLCAWSGGSQDQPQHFGDGTRLSIL.

The chain recombines TRBV4-1 with TRBJ2-7; D ambiguous. The germline CDR1 and CDR2 sequences are MGHRA and YSYEKL. Trimming left V 3 bases short and J 5 bases short, with 5 bases between. The length of the CDR3 is 11 residues. The CDR3, as DNA: TGCGCCAGCAGCCATGGCGACGAGCAGTACTTC. Translating it yields CASSHGDEQYF.